The entry below describes one TCR beta chain. What it binds is not known. TCRdb redid the calling of the 5' RACE reads with MiXCR, one entry per CDR3 protein. The sample includes roughly 52,000 distinct CDR3 sequences, over 7.5% seen only once; the top ten take approximately 1.2%. This record comes from a study of T-cell memory formation after mild COVID-19. Overall study context: Largely, TCR clusters stayed within a single donor. The study's findings and limits: Shrinking CD4+ clones resided mostly in CM and EM, and CD8+ ones in EMRA.

V lost 4 bases to trimming and J lost 1 base, with 11 bases between them. CDR1 and CDR2 (germline): MNHEY, SVGAGI. The CDR3 loop spans 16 amino acids. Sequencing was performed on PBMCs or a T cell subset sorted from them (not recorded which). This receptor was obtained from a young man who had mild COVID-19 (a few samples of this study predate the infection). Cell type and time point are not known. The chain uses TRBV6-5 and TRBJ2-6; D remains ambiguous. The DNA for the CDR3 is TGTGCCAGCAGTTGGACCAAGGATTCTGGGGCCAACGTCCTGACTTTC. Amino acid sequence: CASSWTKDSGANVLTF.